This TCR beta chain was recorded in a study of T cell changes during pregnancy in multiple sclerosis. From germline, CDR1 is SGDLS and CDR2 YYNGEE. V gave up 4 bases and J gave up 2 bases, with 16 bases separating them. The CDR3 loop spans 15 amino acids. Method: immunoSEQ multiplex PCR; TCRdb's copy keeps in-frame clones and lacks some. The sample lists around 69,000 clones, approximately 90% occurring once. The sequencing here drew on peripheral blood, taken in the third trimester of pregnancy. The receptor's source is a female donor with multiple sclerosis, enrolled in a pregnancy study. The chain joins TRBV9 to TRBJ2-7, with a weak D call TRBD2 (5 bases). Written as DNA, the CDR3 is TGTGCCAGCAGCCTAGCCGGGCGAGGGCCCTACGAGCAGTACTTC. Amino acid sequence: CASSLAGRGPYEQYF. The full variable domain, its missing parts supplied by reference TRBV9 and TRBJ2-7, is DSGVTQTPKHLITATGQRVTLRCSPRSGDLSVYWYQQSLDQGLQFLIQYYNGEERAKGNILERFSAQQFPDLHSELNLSSLELGDSALYFCASSLAGRGPYEQYFGPGTRLTVT.